This is a list of T cell receptor beta chains from one sample in a study of cytomegalovirus exposure and HLA in healthy donors. Sequencing was performed with immunoSEQ multiplex PCR; in TCRdb, only in-frame clones are kept and a portion is missing. The profile shows roughly 160,000 clones, approximately 88% of them singletons. Sequences were obtained from PBMCs. These receptors came from a boy aged 2 to 9 in good health and CMV-seronegative. Both conserved end residues are part of each CDR3. The D gene is left open where the match is weak. Size is stated for part of the rows, as once, few or many counts, or as a class when the clone is expanded.

>TRBD2|TRBJ2-3|once|TRBV9
CASSGGGTSSLDTQYF
TGTGCCAGCAGCGGAGGGGGGACTAGCAGTTTAGATACGCAGTATTTT
>TRBD2|TRBJ2-1|NA|TRBV5-6
CASSLGGGLAGNEQFF
TGTGCCAGCAGCTTGGGTGGGGGACTAGCGGGTAATGAGCAGTTCTTC
>NA|TRBJ2-1|NA|TRBV13
CASSLRRSSYNERFF
TGTGCCAGCAGCTTAAGGCGCAGCTCCTACAATGAGCGGTTCTTC
>TRBD1|TRBJ2-3|NA|TRBV29-1
CSVARQGRDTQYF
TGCAGCGTCGCTAGACAGGGGAGGGATACGCAGTATTTT
>NA|TRBJ1-1|NA|TRBV19
CASNSGPENGAFF
TGTGCCAGTAATTCGGGTCCCGAAAATGGAGCTTTCTTT
>NA|TRBJ2-5|NA|TRBV18
CASSPGATQYF
TGTGCCAGCTCACCAGGAGCGACCCAGTACTTC
>TRBD1|TRBJ1-2|NA|TRBV28
CASSSPSDRADYGYTF
TGTGCCAGCAGTTCTCCCTCGGACAGGGCTGACTATGGCTACACCTTC
>TRBD1|TRBJ2-3|NA|TRBV6-1
CASSDTARGHTDTQYF
TGTGCCAGCAGTGATACAGCCAGGGGGCACACAGATACGCAGTATTTT
>NA|TRBJ1-3|NA|TRBV15
CATSRDPGEGNTIYF
TGTGCCACCAGCAGAGATCCGGGGGAAGGAAACACCATATATTTT
>TRBD1|TRBJ1-4|NA|TRBV5-1
CASSLTGGEKLFF
TGCGCCAGCAGCTTGACAGGGGGTGAAAAACTGTTTTTT
>NA|TRBJ1-1|NA|TRBV19
CASSITENTEAFF
TGTGCCAGTAGTATTACAGAAAACACTGAAGCTTTCTTT
>NA|TRBJ2-2|NA|TRBV18
CASSPSPNTGELFF
TGTGCCAGCTCACCAAGCCCGAACACCGGGGAGCTGTTTTTT
>NA|TRBJ2-3|NA|TRBV18
CASSPRLELSTDTQYF
TGTGCCAGCTCACCAAGACTCGAACTTAGCACAGATACGCAGTATTTT
>TRBD2|TRBJ2-3|NA|TRBV13
CASSFGLATDTQYF
TGTGCCAGCAGCTTTGGACTAGCCACAGATACGCAGTATTTT
>TRBD2|TRBJ2-1|NA|TRBV7-9
CASPGPAGHYNEQFF
TGTGCCAGCCCCGGCCCAGCGGGGCACTACAATGAGCAGTTCTTC
>TRBD2|TRBJ2-1|NA|TRBV4-2
CASSPSEAGGNNEQFF
TGTGCCAGCAGCCCATCCGAAGCGGGAGGAAACAATGAGCAGTTCTTC
>NA|TRBJ2-7|NA|TRBV15
CATSTNTDSPTYEQYF
TGTGCCACCAGCACTAACACGGACAGTCCCACCTACGAGCAGTACTTC
>TRBD2|TRBJ2-7|NA|TRBV5-1
CASSSLAGGGAYEQYF
TGCGCCAGCAGCTCCCTAGCGGGAGGTGGGGCCTACGAGCAGTACTTC
>NA|TRBJ1-3|once|TRBV11-2
CASSYRQSGNTIYF
TGTGCCAGCAGCTACCGACAGTCTGGAAACACCATATATTTT
>NA|TRBJ2-1|NA|TRBV10-1
CASSDGTYNEQFF
TGCGCCAGCAGTGACGGGACCTACAATGAGCAGTTCTTC
>NA|TRBJ1-2|NA|TRBV29-1
CSVGAGSGDYGYTF
TGCAGCGTCGGGGCTGGGTCGGGGGACTATGGCTACACCTTC
>TRBD2|TRBJ2-3|NA|TRBV2
CASSDEAGGPRNTQYF
TGTGCCAGCAGCGACGAAGCGGGAGGGCCTCGGAATACGCAGTATTTT
>NA|TRBJ2-7|NA|TRBV7-8
CASSPSTGRNEQYF
TGTGCCAGCAGCCCTTCGACAGGGAGGAATGAGCAGTACTTC
>TRBD2|TRBJ2-3|once|TRBV27
CASSLGGGTYTDTQYF
TGTGCCAGCAGTTTAGGCGGGGGAACCTACACAGATACGCAGTATTTT
>TRBD2|TRBJ2-1|NA|TRBV5-5
CASSSPTSGPYNEQFF
TGTGCCAGCAGCTCACCCACTAGCGGACCCTACAATGAGCAGTTCTTC
>TRBD2|TRBJ2-3|NA|TRBV28
CASSALLAGRVDTQYF
TGTGCCAGCAGTGCCCTACTAGCGGGGAGGGTGGATACGCAGTATTTT
>TRBD1|TRBJ2-7|NA|TRBV27
CASSLNDRGYEQYF
TGTGCCAGCAGTTTAAACGACAGGGGCTACGAGCAGTACTTC
>TRBD2|TRBJ2-1|NA|TRBV13
CASSLVAGGKGNEQFF
TGTGCCAGCAGCTTAGTCGCGGGAGGCAAGGGCAATGAGCAGTTCTTC
>TRBD2|TRBJ2-1|NA|TRBV19
CASSFPSGRADNEQFF
TGTGCCAGTAGTTTCCCAAGCGGGAGGGCCGACAATGAGCAGTTCTTC
>NA|TRBJ1-4|NA|TRBV29-1
CSVEVAGDSNEKLFF
TGCAGCGTTGAAGTCGCAGGGGATAGTAATGAAAAACTGTTTTTT
>TRBD1|TRBJ2-7|few|TRBV2
CASSMWQGDEQYF
TGTGCCAGCAGTATGTGGCAGGGGGACGAGCAGTACTTC
>TRBD1|TRBJ2-1|NA|TRBV10-3
CAISAQGQGAASEQFF
TGTGCCATCAGTGCTCAGGGACAGGGGGCCGCGAGTGAGCAGTTCTTC
>TRBD2|TRBJ2-3|NA|TRBV2
CASSLLAEPTDTQYF
TGTGCCAGCAGTCTACTAGCGGAACCCACAGATACGCAGTATTTT
>NA|TRBJ1-6|once|TRBV10-1
CASSANRDDSPLHF
TGCGCCAGCAGCGCCAACAGGGATGATTCACCCCTCCACTTT
>NA|TRBJ2-7|few|TRBV4-1
CASSHEPRYEQYF
TGCGCCAGCAGCCACGAACCGCGTTACGAGCAGTACTTC
>NA|TRBJ2-3|NA|TRBV7-2
CASSFTGTDTQYF
TGTGCCAGCAGCTTCACGGGCACAGATACGCAGTATTTT
>TRBD2|TRBJ2-5|NA|TRBV10-3
CAIKPRRLADTGETQYF
TGTGCCATCAAACCAAGGCGACTAGCGGATACAGGCGAGACCCAGTACTTC
>TRBD1|TRBJ1-3|NA|TRBV5-1
CASSGQGTGNTIYF
TGCGCCAGCAGCGGACAGGGCACTGGAAACACCATATATTTT
>NA|TRBJ2-7|NA|TRBV7-8
CASSPPGAIEGGWHEQYF
TGTGCCAGCAGCCCCCCGGGAGCGATAGAGGGTGGCTGGCACGAGCAGTACTTC
>NA|TRBJ1-1|NA|TRBV27
CASSPSGGTEAFF
TGTGCCAGCAGTCCCTCCGGAGGGACTGAAGCTTTCTTT
>NA|TRBJ2-2|NA|TRBV7-8
CASSLEYGLNTGELFF
TGTGCCAGCAGCTTAGAGTACGGACTGAACACCGGGGAGCTGTTTTTT
>TRBD2|TRBJ2-5|once|TRBV6-5
CASSYSGLAGSETQYF
TGTGCCAGCAGTTACTCGGGACTAGCGGGATCTGAGACCCAGTACTTC
>TRBD1|TRBJ2-7|once|TRBV6-5
CASSYDRGSLEQYF
TGTGCCAGCAGTTACGACAGGGGGTCCCTCGAGCAGTACTTC
>TRBD1|TRBJ1-5|NA|TRBV6-5
CASSRQGAQPQHF
TGTGCCAGCAGCCGACAGGGGGCACAGCCCCAGCATTTT
>NA|TRBJ2-1|NA|TRBV7-9
CASSPRWGGGNEQFF
TGTGCCAGCAGCCCTCGTTGGGGGGGCGGCAATGAGCAGTTCTTC
>TRBD1|TRBJ1-5|NA|TRBV15
CATRSGGTGGQPQHF
TGTGCCACCAGATCTGGTGGGACAGGGGGCCAGCCCCAGCATTTT
>TRBD1|TRBJ1-1|once|TRBV18
CASSPGDRAGNTEAFF
TGTGCCAGCTCACCCGGGGACAGGGCGGGGAACACTGAAGCTTTCTTT
>NA|TRBJ2-7|NA|TRBV6-5
CASSVEFGSYEQYF
TGTGCCAGCAGTGTCGAATTCGGCTCCTACGAGCAGTACTTC
>TRBD2|TRBJ2-1|once|TRBV2
CASSSWGTSGIREQFF
TGTGCCAGCAGTAGTTGGGGGACTAGCGGGATTCGTGAGCAGTTCTTC
>TRBD1|TRBJ2-6|NA|TRBV2
CASRRTGGSGANVLTF
TGTGCCAGCAGAAGGACAGGCGGCTCTGGGGCCAACGTCCTGACTTTC
>TRBD2|TRBJ2-3|NA|TRBV19
CASSVSGYTDTQYF
TGTGCCAGTAGTGTTAGCGGGTACACAGATACGCAGTATTTT
>TRBD1|TRBJ1-2|NA|TRBV4-1
CASSRPGGSNYGYTF
TGCGCCAGCAGCCGTCCAGGGGGAAGTAACTATGGCTACACCTTC
>NA|TRBJ2-1|NA|TRBV9
CASSGDVNEQFF
TGTGCCAGCAGCGGAGATGTCAATGAGCAGTTCTTC
>TRBD1|TRBJ1-3|NA|TRBV5-6
CASSLEGDREAGNTIYF
TGTGCCAGCAGCTTGGAAGGGGACAGGGAAGCTGGAAACACCATATATTTT
>NA|TRBJ2-2|NA|TRBV5-4
CASRADGNTGELFF
TGTGCCAGCAGGGCCGATGGGAACACCGGGGAGCTGTTTTTT